This T cell receptor beta chain is drawn from a study of human thymus T cells. The CDR3 loop spans 15 amino acids. Trimming removed 4 bases from V and 2 bases from J; junction bases left unmatched: 5. CDR1 is SNHLY and CDR2 is FYNNEI in the germline V gene. The source of the thymus tissue was resections taken during corrective heart surgery. The donors were infants in Finland with congenital heart defects, otherwise immunologically healthy. The repertoire was sequenced with immunoSEQ multiplex PCR; TCRdb's copy has only in-frame clones and lacks some. The profile shows roughly 130,000 clones, approximately 96% of them singletons. Broader study findings: The related literature has documented a marked overlap of thymic repertoires among unrelated individuals.

Of note for this clone: Its antigen is not known.

This clonotype was sampled from a boy in the first two years of life with a congenital heart defect but otherwise immunologically healthy. Sequenced material: thymus tissue. V is TRBV2 and J is TRBJ2-1; 7 bases are a match to TRBD2. The CDR3 reads CASSGGGGPYNEQFF. CDR3 bases: TGTGCCAGCAGTGGCGGCGGGGGACCCTACAATGAGCAGTTCTTC.